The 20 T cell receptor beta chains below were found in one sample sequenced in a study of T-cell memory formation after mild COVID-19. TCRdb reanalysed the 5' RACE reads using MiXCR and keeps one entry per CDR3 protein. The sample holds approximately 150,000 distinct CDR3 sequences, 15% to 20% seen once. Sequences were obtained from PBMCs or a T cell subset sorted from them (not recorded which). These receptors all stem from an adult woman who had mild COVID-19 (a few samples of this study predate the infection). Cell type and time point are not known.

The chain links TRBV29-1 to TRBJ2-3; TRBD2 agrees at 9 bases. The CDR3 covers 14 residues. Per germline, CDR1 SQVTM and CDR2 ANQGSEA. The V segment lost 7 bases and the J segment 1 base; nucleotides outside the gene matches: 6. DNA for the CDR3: TGCAGCGCACTGACTAGCGGAGGCACAGATACGCAGTATTTT. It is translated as CSALTSGGTDTQYF.

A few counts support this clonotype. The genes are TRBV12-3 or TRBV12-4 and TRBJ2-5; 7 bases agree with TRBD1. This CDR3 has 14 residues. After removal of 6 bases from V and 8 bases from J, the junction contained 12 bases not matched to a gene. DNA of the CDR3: TGTGCCAGCAGCCAGCTTGGGACAGTGGGTACCCAGTACTTC. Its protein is CASSQLGTVGTQYF.

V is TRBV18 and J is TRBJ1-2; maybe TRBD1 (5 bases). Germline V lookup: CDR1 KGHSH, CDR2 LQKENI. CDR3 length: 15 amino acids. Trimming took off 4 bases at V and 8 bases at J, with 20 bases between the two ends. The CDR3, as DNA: TGTGCCAGCTCACTCTCGGGGCAGATCTTTGGAGGCTACACCTTC. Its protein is CASSLSGQIFGGYTF.

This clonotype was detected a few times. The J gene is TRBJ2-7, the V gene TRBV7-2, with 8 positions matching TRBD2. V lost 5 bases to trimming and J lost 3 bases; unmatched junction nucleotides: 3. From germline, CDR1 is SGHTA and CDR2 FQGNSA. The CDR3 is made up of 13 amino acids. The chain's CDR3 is CASSISGGYEQYF. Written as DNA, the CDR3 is TGTGCCAGCAGCATCAGCGGGGGCTACGAGCAGTACTTC.

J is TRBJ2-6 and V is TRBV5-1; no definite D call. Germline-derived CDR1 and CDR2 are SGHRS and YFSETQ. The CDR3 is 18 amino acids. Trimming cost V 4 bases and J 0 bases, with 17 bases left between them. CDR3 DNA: TGCGCCAGCAGCCAGACGTTACGCGGTTTCTCTGGGGCCAACGTCCTGACTTTC. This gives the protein CASSQTLRGFSGANVLTF.

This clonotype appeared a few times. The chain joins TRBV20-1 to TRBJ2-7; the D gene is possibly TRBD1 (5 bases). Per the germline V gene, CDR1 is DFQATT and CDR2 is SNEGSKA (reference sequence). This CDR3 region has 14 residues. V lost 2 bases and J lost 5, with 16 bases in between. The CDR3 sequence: CSARLRGRVNEQYF. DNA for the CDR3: TGCAGTGCTAGACTTCGTGGCAGGGTAAACGAGCAGTACTTC.

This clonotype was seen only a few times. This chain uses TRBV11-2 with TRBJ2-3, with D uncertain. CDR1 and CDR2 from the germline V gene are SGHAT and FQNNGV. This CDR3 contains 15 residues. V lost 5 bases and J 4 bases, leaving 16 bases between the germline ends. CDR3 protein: CASSVVTLVADTQYF. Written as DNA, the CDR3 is TGTGCCAGCAGCGTCGTAACCCTAGTCGCAGATACGCAGTATTTT.

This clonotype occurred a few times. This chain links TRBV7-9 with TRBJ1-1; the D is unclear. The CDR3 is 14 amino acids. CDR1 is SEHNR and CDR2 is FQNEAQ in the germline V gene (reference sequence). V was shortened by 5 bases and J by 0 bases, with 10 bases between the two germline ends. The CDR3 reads CASSAWQMNTEAFF. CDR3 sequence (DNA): TGTGCCAGCAGCGCGTGGCAGATGAACACTGAAGCTTTCTTT.

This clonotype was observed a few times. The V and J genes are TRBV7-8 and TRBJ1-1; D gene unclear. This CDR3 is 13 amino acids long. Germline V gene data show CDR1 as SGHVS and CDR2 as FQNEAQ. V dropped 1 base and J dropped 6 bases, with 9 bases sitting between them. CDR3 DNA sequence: TGTGCCAGCAGCTTAGGGGTTTCTTCTGAAGCTTTCTTT. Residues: CASSLGVSSEAFF.

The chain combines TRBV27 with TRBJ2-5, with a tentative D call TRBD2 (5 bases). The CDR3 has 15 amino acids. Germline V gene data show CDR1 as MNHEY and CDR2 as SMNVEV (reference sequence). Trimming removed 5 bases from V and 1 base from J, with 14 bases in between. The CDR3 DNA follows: TGTGCCAGCAGTCACCGGGGAGTCCTCCAAGAGACCCAGTACTTC. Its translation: CASSHRGVLQETQYF.

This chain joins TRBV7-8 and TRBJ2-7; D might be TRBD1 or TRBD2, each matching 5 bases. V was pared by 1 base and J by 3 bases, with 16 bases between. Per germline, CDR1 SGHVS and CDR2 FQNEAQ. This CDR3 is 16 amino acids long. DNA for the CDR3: TGTGCCAGCAGCTTAGGGGGACCTAGGACCTTCTACGAGCAGTACTTC. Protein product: CASSLGGPRTFYEQYF.

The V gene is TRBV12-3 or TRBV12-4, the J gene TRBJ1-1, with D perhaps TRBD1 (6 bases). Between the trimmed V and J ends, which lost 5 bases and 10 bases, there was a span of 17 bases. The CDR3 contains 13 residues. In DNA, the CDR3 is TGTGCCAGCAGTCAGGGGCCCACGAGCCCAGCTTTCTTT. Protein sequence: CASSQGPTSPAFF.

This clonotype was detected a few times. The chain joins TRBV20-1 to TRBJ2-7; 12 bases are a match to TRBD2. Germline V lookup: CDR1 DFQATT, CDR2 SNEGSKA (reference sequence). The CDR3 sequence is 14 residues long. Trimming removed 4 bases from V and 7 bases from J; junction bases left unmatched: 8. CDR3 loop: CSAILAGGPREQYF. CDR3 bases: TGCAGTGCTATCCTAGCGGGAGGGCCTCGTGAGCAGTACTTC.

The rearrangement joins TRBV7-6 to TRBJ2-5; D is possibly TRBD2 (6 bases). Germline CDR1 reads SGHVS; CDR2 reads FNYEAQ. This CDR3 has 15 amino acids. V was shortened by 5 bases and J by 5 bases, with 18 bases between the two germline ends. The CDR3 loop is CASSRRDPGGETQYF. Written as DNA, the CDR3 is TGTGCCAGCAGCCGTCGGGACCCTGGGGGGGAGACCCAGTACTTC.

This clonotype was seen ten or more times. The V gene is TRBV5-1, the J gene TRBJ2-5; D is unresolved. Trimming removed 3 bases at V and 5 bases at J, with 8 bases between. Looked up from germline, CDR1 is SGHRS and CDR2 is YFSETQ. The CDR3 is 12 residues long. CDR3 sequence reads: CASSSQGETQYF. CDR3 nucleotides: TGCGCCAGCAGCTCGCAAGGGGAGACCCAGTACTTC.

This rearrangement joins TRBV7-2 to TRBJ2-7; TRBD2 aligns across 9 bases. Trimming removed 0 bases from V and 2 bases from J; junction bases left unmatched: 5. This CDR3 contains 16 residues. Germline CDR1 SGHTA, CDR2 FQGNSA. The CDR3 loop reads CASSLAAGLAAYEQYF. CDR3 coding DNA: TGTGCCAGCAGCTTAGCGGCGGGACTAGCAGCCTACGAGCAGTACTTC. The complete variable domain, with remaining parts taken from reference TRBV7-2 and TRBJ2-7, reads GAGVSQSPSNKVTEKGKDVELRCDPISGHTALYWYRQSLGQGLEFLIYFQGNSAPDKSGLPSDRFSAERTGGSVSTLTIQRTQQEDSAVYLCASSLAAGLAAYEQYFGPGTRLTVT.

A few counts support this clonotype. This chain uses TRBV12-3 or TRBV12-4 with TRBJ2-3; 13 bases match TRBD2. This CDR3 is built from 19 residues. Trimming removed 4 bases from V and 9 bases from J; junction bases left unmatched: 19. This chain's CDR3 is CASSSGTSGKETTTRTQYF. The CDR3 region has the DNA TGTGCCAGCAGTTCTGGGACTAGCGGGAAAGAAACAACCACCAGGACGCAGTATTTT.

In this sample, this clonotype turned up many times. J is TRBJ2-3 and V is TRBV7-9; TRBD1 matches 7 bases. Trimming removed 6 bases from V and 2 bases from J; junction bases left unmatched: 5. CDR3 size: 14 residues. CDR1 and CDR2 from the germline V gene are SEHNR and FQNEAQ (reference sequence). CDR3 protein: CASRRDSHTDTQYF. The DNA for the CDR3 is TGTGCCAGCAGACGGGACAGCCACACAGATACGCAGTATTTT.

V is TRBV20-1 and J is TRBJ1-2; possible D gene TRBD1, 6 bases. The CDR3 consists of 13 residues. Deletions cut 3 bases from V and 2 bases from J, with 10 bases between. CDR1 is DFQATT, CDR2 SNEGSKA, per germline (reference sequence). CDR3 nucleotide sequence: TGCAGTGCTAGCCGGGGGCCCAACTATGGCTACACCTTC. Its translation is CSASRGPNYGYTF.

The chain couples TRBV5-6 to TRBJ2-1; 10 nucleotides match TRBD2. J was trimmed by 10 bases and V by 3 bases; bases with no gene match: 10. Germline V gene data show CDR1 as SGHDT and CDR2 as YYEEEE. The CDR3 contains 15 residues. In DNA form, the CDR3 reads TGTGCCAGCAGCTCACTAGCGGGGTCCACAAAGGAGCAGTTCTTC. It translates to CASSSLAGSTKEQFF.